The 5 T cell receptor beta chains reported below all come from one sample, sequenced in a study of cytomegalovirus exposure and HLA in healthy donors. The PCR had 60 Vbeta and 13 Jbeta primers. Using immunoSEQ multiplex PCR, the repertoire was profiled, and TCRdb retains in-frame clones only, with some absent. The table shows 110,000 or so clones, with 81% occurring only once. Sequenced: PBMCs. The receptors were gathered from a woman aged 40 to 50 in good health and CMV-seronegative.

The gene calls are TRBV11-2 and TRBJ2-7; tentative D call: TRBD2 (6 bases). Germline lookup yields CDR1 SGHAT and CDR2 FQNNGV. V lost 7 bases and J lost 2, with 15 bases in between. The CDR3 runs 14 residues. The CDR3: CASKMERVTYEQYF. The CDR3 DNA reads TGTGCCAGCAAGATGGAGCGGGTCACCTACGAGCAGTACTTC.

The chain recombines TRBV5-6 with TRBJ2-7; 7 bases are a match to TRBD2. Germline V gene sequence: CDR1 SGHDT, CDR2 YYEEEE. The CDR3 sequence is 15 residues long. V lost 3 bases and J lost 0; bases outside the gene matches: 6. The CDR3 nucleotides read TGTGCCAGCAGCTGGGGACTACGGAGCTCCTACGAGCAGTACTTC. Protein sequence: CASSWGLRSSYEQYF.

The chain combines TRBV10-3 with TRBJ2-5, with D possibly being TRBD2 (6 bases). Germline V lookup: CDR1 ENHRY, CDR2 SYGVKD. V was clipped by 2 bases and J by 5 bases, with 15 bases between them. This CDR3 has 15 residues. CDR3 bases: TGTGCCATCAGTGAGAGCCTGGCGGGATCTGAGACCCAGTACTTC. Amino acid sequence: CAISESLAGSETQYF.

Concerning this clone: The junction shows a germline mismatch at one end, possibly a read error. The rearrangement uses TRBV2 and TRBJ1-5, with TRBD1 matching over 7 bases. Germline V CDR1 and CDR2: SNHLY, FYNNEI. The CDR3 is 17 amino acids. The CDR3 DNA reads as TGTGCCAGCAGTGATTGGGTGAACAGGGGTAGCGATCAGCCCCAGCATTTT. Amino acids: CASSDWVNRGSDQPQHF. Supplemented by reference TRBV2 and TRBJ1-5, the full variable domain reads EPEVTQTPSHQVTQMGQEVILRCVPISNHLYFYWYRQILGQKVEFLVSFYNNEISEKSEIFDDQFSVERPDGSNFTLKIRSTKLEDSAMYFCASSDWVNRGSDQPQHFGDGTRLSIL.

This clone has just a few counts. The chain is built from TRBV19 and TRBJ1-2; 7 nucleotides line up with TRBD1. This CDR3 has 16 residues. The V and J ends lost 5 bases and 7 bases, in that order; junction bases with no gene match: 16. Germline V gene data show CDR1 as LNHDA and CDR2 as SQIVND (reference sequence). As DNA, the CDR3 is TGTGCCAGTAGTCGGGACAGAGATAAGGCTTATAGTGGCTACACCTTC. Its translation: CASSRDRDKAYSGYTF.